A selection of T cell receptor beta chains follows, all from one sample in a study of neoadjuvant nivolumab and ipilimumab in lung cancer. TCRdb's table, derived via immunoSEQ multiplex PCR, lists solely in-frame clones and lacks some. The data show 39,000 or so clones, roughly 89% seen once. The specimen comprised peripheral blood, sampled before neoadjuvant nivolumab, alone or with ipilimumab. These TCRs come from an adult with non-small cell lung cancer. The CDR3 runs from the conserved cysteine through the conserved F or W. D genes are given only for firm matches. Only some rows state a clone size, as once, few, many or a class for expanded clones.

CASSLIWGNEQFF | TGCGCCAGCAGCCTCATTTGGGGAAATGAGCAGTTCTTC | TRBV4-1 | . | TRBJ2-1 | .
CASSHRNTEAFF | TGCGCCAGCAGCCACAGGAACACTGAAGCTTTCTTT | TRBV10-2 | . | TRBJ1-1 | .
CASSLGEGTYNEQFF | TGTGCCAGCAGCTTAGGTGAGGGTACCTACAATGAGCAGTTCTTC | TRBV7-2 | . | TRBJ2-1 | .
CASSPHASGSYNEQFF | TGTGCCAGCAGTCCCCATGCCAGCGGGAGTTACAATGAGCAGTTCTTC | TRBV27 | . | TRBJ2-1 | TRBD2
CASSLVVRSYEQYF | TGTGCCAGCAGCTTGGTGGTGAGGTCCTACGAGCAGTACTTC | TRBV5-5 | . | TRBJ2-7 | .
CASSSGGDEQYF | TGCGCCAGCAGTTCGGGGGGCGATGAGCAGTACTTC | TRBV5-1 | . | TRBJ2-7 | .
CASSEAGQGKTQYF | TGTGCCAGCAGTGAAGCGGGACAGGGAAAGACCCAGTACTTC | TRBV2 | . | TRBJ2-5 | TRBD1
CASSSMVGDTQYF | TGCGCCAGCAGCTCGATGGTCGGAGATACGCAGTATTTT | TRBV5-1 | . | TRBJ2-3 | .
CASSSSLAGGSTDTQYF | TGTGCCAGCAGCTCTTCTTTAGCGGGGGGTAGCACAGATACGCAGTATTTT | TRBV7-9 | . | TRBJ2-3 | TRBD2
CASSPWGTNEKLFF | TGTGCCAGCAGCCCATGGGGAACTAATGAAAAACTGTTTTTT | TRBV6-5 | . | TRBJ1-4 | .
CASSSLTKPGQGYYEQYF | TGTGCCAGCAGTTCACTAACTAAACCGGGACAGGGCTACTACGAGCAGTACTTC | TRBV28 | once | TRBJ2-7 | TRBD1
CASSAQQSTGELFF | TGTGCCAGCAGTGCGCAGCAGTCCACCGGGGAGCTGTTTTTT | TRBV6-4 | . | TRBJ2-2 | .
CASRETFTDTQYF | TGTGCCAGCAGGGAGACTTTCACAGATACGCAGTATTTT | TRBV6-5 | . | TRBJ2-3 | .
CASSDIPEADTQYF | TGTGCCAGCAGCGACATCCCAGAGGCAGATACGCAGTATTTT | TRBV9 | . | TRBJ2-3 | .
CASSVYNYGYTF | TGTGCCAGCAGTGTATACAACTATGGCTACACCTTC | TRBV6-1 | few | TRBJ1-2 | .
CASSLSDRGKPEAFF | TGTGCCAGCAGCCTCTCGGACAGGGGAAAGCCTGAAGCTTTCTTT | TRBV7-9 | . | TRBJ1-1 | TRBD1
CASSRTSGDNEQFF | TGTGCCAGCAGCAGGACTAGCGGGGACAATGAGCAGTTCTTC | TRBV7-2 | . | TRBJ2-1 | TRBD2
CASSLAGTSPYEQYF | TGCGCCAGCAGCTTGGCCGGGACTAGTCCCTACGAGCAGTACTTC | TRBV5-1 | . | TRBJ2-7 | TRBD2
CASSQDRDSLYEQYF | TGCGCCAGCAGCCAAGATAGGGACAGTTTGTACGAGCAGTACTTC | TRBV4-3 | . | TRBJ2-7 | TRBD1
CASSLDRSVSYNEQFF | TGTGCCAGCAGCCTGGACAGATCAGTCTCCTACAATGAGCAGTTCTTC | TRBV5-5 | . | TRBJ2-1 | .
CASSQGELRTGELFF | TGTGCCAGCAGCCAAGGAGAGCTCCGGACCGGGGAGCTGTTTTTT | TRBV4-2 | . | TRBJ2-2 | .
CAWRVGTSSYEQYF | TGTGCCTGGAGAGTCGGAACGAGCTCCTACGAGCAGTACTTC | TRBV30 | . | TRBJ2-7 | .
CASTLEEGTEAFF | TGTGCCAGCACTTTGGAGGAGGGCACTGAAGCTTTCTTT | TRBV6-1 | . | TRBJ1-1 | .
CASSLDRRDNEQFF | TGTGCCAGCAGCTTAGATCGTCGGGACAATGAGCAGTTCTTC | TRBV11-3 | . | TRBJ2-1 | .
CASSRDLYNEQFF | TGCGCCAGCTCCCGGGACCTTTACAATGAGCAGTTCTTC | TRBV5-1 | . | TRBJ2-1 | .
CARRAGPSTDTQYF | TGTGCCAGGCGGGCAGGCCCTAGCACAGATACGCAGTATTTT | TRBV7-9 | . | TRBJ2-3 | .
CASTLYTGELFF | TGTGCCAGCACCCTGTACACCGGGGAGCTGTTTTTT | TRBV6-1 | . | TRBJ2-2 | .
CASSPSGSTYEQYF | TGTGCCAGTAGTCCTTCCGGGTCTACCTACGAGCAGTACTTC | TRBV19 | . | TRBJ2-7 | .
CAWSVVSTGYTF | TGTGCCTGGAGTGTCGTGAGTACGGGCTACACCTTC | TRBV30 | . | TRBJ1-2 | .
CASSLLQVGTQYF | TGTGCCAGCAGCCTGCTCCAGGTGGGGACCCAGTACTTC | TRBV14 | . | TRBJ2-5 | .
CASSLEGLEETQYF | TGCGCCAGCAGCTTGGAGGGGTTAGAAGAGACCCAGTACTTC | TRBV5-1 | . | TRBJ2-5 | .
CASSLNSYEQYF | TGTGCCAGCAGCTTGAATTCCTACGAGCAGTACTTC | TRBV5-6 | . | TRBJ2-7 | .
CASSEVSGNTIYF | TGTGCCAGCAGTGAGGTATCTGGAAACACCATATATTTT | TRBV25-1 | once | TRBJ1-3 | .
CASSQDSLPQETQYF | TGTGCCAGCAGCCAAGACAGTTTACCCCAAGAGACCCAGTACTTC | TRBV5-4 | . | TRBJ2-5 | .
CASSAEALSTDTQYF | TGTGCCAGCAGCGCAGAAGCCCTTAGCACAGATACGCAGTATTTT | TRBV6-5 | . | TRBJ2-3 | .
CASGTDEQYF | TGTGCCAGCGGGACAGACGAGCAGTACTTC | TRBV6-9 | . | TRBJ2-7 | TRBD1
CASSQGQGDLPQHF | TGTGCCAGCTCACAAGGACAGGGGGACTTGCCCCAGCATTTT | TRBV18 | . | TRBJ1-5 | TRBD1
CASTELPDTQYF | TGTGCCAGCACCGAACTTCCAGATACGCAGTATTTT | TRBV6-1 | . | TRBJ2-3 | .
CASGRFNEQFF | TGTGCCAGCGGCCGATTCAATGAGCAGTTCTTC | TRBV7-2 | . | TRBJ2-1 | .
CSVGAGGGNEQFF | TGCAGCGTTGGAGCGGGAGGGGGCAATGAGCAGTTCTTC | TRBV29-1 | . | TRBJ2-1 | TRBD2
CATSRDVGAGNTIYF | TGTGCCACCAGCAGAGATGTGGGGGCGGGAAACACCATATATTTT | TRBV15 | . | TRBJ1-3 | .